This entry concerns a single T cell receptor (beta chain). Its antigen remains unidentified. The data belong to a study of T cells in Graves' hyperthyroidism and ophthalmopathy. Study results and limitations: Ophthalmopathy could be told apart from stable hyperthyroidism with a 13 V-J model. Blood also showed most of the thyroid clonotypes that were expanded above 0.001.

Germline V gives CDR1 MNHEY, CDR2 SVGEGT. V lost 8 bases and J 7 bases, leaving 16 bases between the germline ends. This CDR3 spans 13 amino acids. Template material for amplifying TCR beta CDR3 regions consisted of RNA transcripts. The TCR CDR3 first-round RT-PCR relied on the HTBI primer set. TCRdb reprocessed the multiplex PCR reads via MiXCR and lists one record per CDR3 protein. The table has over 450,000 distinct CDR3 sequences, 15% to 20% seen once. The specimen sequenced was blood. The clonotype was recovered from a woman between 18 and 29 years old with Graves' ophthalmopathy. This chain joins TRBV6-2 or TRBV6-3 and TRBJ2-3, with D perhaps matching TRBD2 (7 bases). The CDR3 is CASSRGDKYTQYF. CDR3 DNA sequence: TGTGCCAGCTCCCGGGGGGACAAATATACGCAGTATTTT.